This T cell receptor beta chain stems from a study of STAT3 mutations in large granular lymphocyte leukemia. Study-wide results and limits: At least one immunodominant TCR beta clonotype appeared in every T-cell large granular lymphocyte leukemia patient. All newly emerging clones after therapy were STAT3 wild type.

Comment on this clone: Its antigen is unknown.

TCRbeta libraries averaged about 43,000 productive templates per sample. Data came from immunoSEQ multiplex PCR; TCRdb stores just in-frame clones and leaves some out. The sample contains roughly 11,000 clones, roughly 85% of which appear only once. Sequencing used peripheral blood mononuclear cells. This TCR derives from an older man with T-cell large granular lymphocyte leukemia. Some clones in this sample may be carry-over from other donors' samples.

CDR3 in DNA: TGTGCCAGCAGCTTGTCGGGGCGGGGGGTTGACATTCAGTACTTC. It translates to CASSLSGRGVDIQYF. The genes are TRBV7-6 and TRBJ2-4, with 8 bases that match TRBD2. This CDR3 comprises 15 residues. With V trimmed by 3 bases and J by 8 bases, 9 bases remained unmatched. Germline CDR1 reads SGHVS; CDR2 reads FNYEAQ.